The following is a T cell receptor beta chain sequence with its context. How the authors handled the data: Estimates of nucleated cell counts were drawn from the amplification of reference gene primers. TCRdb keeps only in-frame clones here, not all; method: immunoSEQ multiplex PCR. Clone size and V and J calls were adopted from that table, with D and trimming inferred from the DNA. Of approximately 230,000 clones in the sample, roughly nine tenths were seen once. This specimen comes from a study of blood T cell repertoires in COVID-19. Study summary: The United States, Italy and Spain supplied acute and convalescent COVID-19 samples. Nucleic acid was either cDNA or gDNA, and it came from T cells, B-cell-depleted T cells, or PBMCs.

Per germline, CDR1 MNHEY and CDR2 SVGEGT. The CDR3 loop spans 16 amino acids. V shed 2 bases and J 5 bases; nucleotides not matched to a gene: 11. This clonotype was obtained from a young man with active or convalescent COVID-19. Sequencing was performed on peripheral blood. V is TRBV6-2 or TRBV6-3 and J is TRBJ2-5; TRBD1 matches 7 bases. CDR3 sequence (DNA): TGTGCCAGCAGTTACCCCGGACAGGTCGAGTTGGAGACCCAGTACTTC. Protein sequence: CASSYPGQVELETQYF.